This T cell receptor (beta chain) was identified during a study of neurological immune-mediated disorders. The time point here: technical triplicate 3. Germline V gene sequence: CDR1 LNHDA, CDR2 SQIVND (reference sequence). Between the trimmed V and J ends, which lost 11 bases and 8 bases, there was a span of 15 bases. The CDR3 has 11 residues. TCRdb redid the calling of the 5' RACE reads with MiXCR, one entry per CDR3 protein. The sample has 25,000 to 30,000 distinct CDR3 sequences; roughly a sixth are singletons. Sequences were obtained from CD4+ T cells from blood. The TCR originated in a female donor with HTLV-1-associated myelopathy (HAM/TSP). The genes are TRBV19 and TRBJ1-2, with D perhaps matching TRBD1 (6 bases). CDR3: CAGRGNRGYTF. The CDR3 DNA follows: TGTGCCGGGAGGGGGAATCGCGGCTACACCTTC.